This T cell receptor beta chain was sequenced in a study of cytomegalovirus exposure and HLA in healthy donors. On this clone itself: Its target is not known.

The PCR employed 60 Vbeta primers together with 13 Jbeta primers. The table came from immunoSEQ multiplex PCR; TCRdb's copy has only in-frame clones and leaves some out. The table includes about 190,000 clones, roughly 77% detected once. In germline, CDR1 is LNHNV, CDR2 YYDKDF (reference sequence). CDR3 length equals 17 residues. The V and J ends lost 0 bases and 7 bases, in that order; junction bases with no gene match: 12. Study observations and caveats: Most subjects' HLA-A and HLA-B alleles were reportedly predicted from TCR beta sequences. According to an earlier analysis, most TCR beta V segments yielded productive rearrangements about 87% or about 30% of the time.

The sequence was obtained from a man aged 30 to 45 in good health and CMV-seropositive. The sequenced sample was PBMCs. V is TRBV15 and J is TRBJ1-2; 9 bases are a match to TRBD1. CDR3 sequence: CATSRDSTGGSRRGYTF. CDR3 nucleotides: TGTGCCACCAGCAGAGATTCGACAGGGGGGTCTCGGCGTGGCTACACCTTC.